These 14 T cell receptor beta chains share one sample of origin, sequenced in a study of blood T cells in healthy people across ages. The use of a sample-barcoded 5' primer and a J-beta primer mix characterized a second PCR of roughly 6 to 11 cycles. One entry per CDR3 protein results from TCRdb running MiXCR on the 5' RACE reads. The table lists about 1.1 million distinct CDR3 sequences, 35% to 40% of them singletons. Sequencing used blood. The source is a man between 18 and 35 years old in good health.

The rearrangement joins TRBV12-5 to TRBJ2-3; the D is unclear. Germline CDR1 is LGHNT and CDR2 is FRNRAP. Trimming cost V 1 base and J 6 bases, with 2 bases left between them. CDR3 length equals 11 residues. The CDR3 sequence: CASGLDDTQYF. In DNA form, the CDR3 reads TGTGCTAGTGGTTTGGATGATACGCAGTATTTT.

The chain is built from TRBV7-3 and TRBJ2-1, with 9 bases fitting TRBD2. Losses at the gene ends were 5 bases for V and 9 bases for J; bases not matched to a gene: 11. The germline gives CDR1 SGHTA, CDR2 FQGTGA. The CDR3 spans 15 residues. The CDR3: CASSPVGTSTTEQFF. In DNA form, the CDR3 reads TGTGCCAGCAGCCCAGTGGGGACTAGCACTACTGAGCAGTTCTTC.

The genes are TRBV2 and TRBJ1-2, with D tentatively TRBD1 (5 bases). V dropped 2 bases and J dropped 4 bases, with 20 bases sitting between them. The germline gives CDR1 SNHLY, CDR2 FYNNEI. The CDR3 is 17 residues long. The CDR3 reads CASSEKSGAATIYGYTF. CDR3 coding DNA: TGTGCCAGCAGTGAAAAAAGTGGGGCAGCGACCATCTATGGCTACACCTTC.

The chain joins TRBV5-4 to TRBJ1-1, with TRBD1 as a possible D gene (5 bases). This CDR3 comprises 14 residues. The germline V and J ends were trimmed by 3 bases and 3 bases, with 12 bases remaining between them. Looked up from germline, CDR1 is SGHNT and CDR2 is YYREEE (reference sequence). DNA for the CDR3: TGTGCCAGCAGCTACCGGGACGGACACACTGAAGCTTTCTTT. This codes for CASSYRDGHTEAFF.

The chain links TRBV12-3 or TRBV12-4 to TRBJ1-1; D is unclear. There are 14 residues in the CDR3. Trimming removed 3 bases at V and 2 bases at J, with 10 bases between. The CDR3 here is CASSFSQSNTEAFF. CDR3 sequence (DNA): TGTGCCAGCAGTTTCAGCCAGTCAAACACTGAAGCTTTCTTT.

The V gene is TRBV20-1, the J gene TRBJ1-6; the D gene is possibly TRBD1 (5 bases). V was clipped by 0 bases and J by 2 bases, with 14 bases between them. CDR3 length: 17 residues. CDR1 is DFQATT and CDR2 is SNEGSKA in the germline V gene (reference sequence). CDR3 region: CSARDRSRGTYNSPLHF. In nucleotides, the CDR3 is TGCAGTGCTAGAGATCGGTCCCGGGGCACCTATAATTCACCCCTCCACTTT.

The gene calls are TRBV7-2 and TRBJ1-5, with 9 positions matching TRBD1. Per the germline V gene, CDR1 is SGHTA and CDR2 is FQGNSA. This CDR3 has 15 amino acids. V was clipped by 5 bases and J by 3 bases; unmatched bases: 5. This CDR3 is CASSRWTGANQPQHF. CDR3 sequence (DNA): TGTGCCAGCAGCCGCTGGACAGGGGCCAATCAGCCCCAGCATTTT.

The chain joins TRBV10-3 to TRBJ2-5; 13 nucleotides agree with TRBD2. With 6 bases clipped from V and 2 bases from J, the junction kept 3 bases outside the gene matches. The germline CDR1 and CDR2 sequences are ENHRY and SYGVKD. The CDR3 loop spans 15 amino acids. DNA of the CDR3: TGTGCCATCAGCCGGACTAGCGGGGGTCAAGAGACCCAGTACTTC. Its protein product is CAISRTSGGQETQYF.

This clonotype was counted many times. The chain has TRBV20-1 and TRBJ2-4, with unresolved D. The end of the DNA fits TRBJ2-5 better, so the J call may be wrong. From germline, CDR1 is DFQATT and CDR2 SNEGSKA (reference sequence). The CDR3 has 13 residues. The CDR3 DNA follows: TGCAGTGCTAGAACTGGATCCCGTGAGACCCAGTACTTC. Protein: CSARTGSRETQYF.

As concerns this clonotype: Sequence at one end of the junction differs from germline and may be a read error. The chain couples TRBV4-1 to TRBJ2-3, with D tentatively TRBD1 or TRBD2 (6 bases each). This CDR3 spans 17 amino acids. Germline CDR1 is MGHRA and CDR2 is YSYEKL. CDR3: CTSSPRGTPGGSDTQYF. The CDR3 region has the DNA TGCACCAGCAGCCCGAGAGGGACTCCCGGGGGCTCAGATACGCAGTATTTT.

This clonotype was counted between two and nine times. The chain combines TRBV14 with TRBJ2-7, with a possible D match to TRBD2 (5 bases). The ends were cut back, 0 bases at V and 2 bases at J, with 17 bases in the middle. The CDR3 extends over 17 amino acids. Germline V gene lookup returns CDR1 SGHDN and CDR2 FVKESK. The CDR3 loop reads CASSQDIGMKRAYEQYF. For the CDR3, the DNA is TGTGCCAGCAGCCAAGACATAGGGATGAAGAGGGCCTACGAGCAGTACTTC.

CDR3 in amino acids: CASSPAIAWGQDTQYF. CDR3 in DNA: TGTGCCAGCAGCCCGGCGATTGCTTGGGGACAAGATACGCAGTATTTT. The rearrangement uses TRBV27 and TRBJ2-3; D may be TRBD1 (6 bases). Germline V gene data show CDR1 as MNHEY and CDR2 as SMNVEV (reference sequence). Trimming removed 6 bases from V and 5 bases from J, with 21 bases in between. The CDR3 is 16 residues long.

V and J are TRBV7-2 and TRBJ1-6; possible D gene TRBD1, 5 bases. Germline CDR1 and CDR2: SGHTA and FQGNSA. Trimming removed 4 bases from V and 10 bases from J, with 17 bases in between. CDR3 length equals 15 residues. The CDR3 loop reads CASSSVGQGNSPLHF. As DNA, the CDR3 is TGTGCCAGCAGCTCCGTTGGTCAGGGAAACTCACCCCTCCACTTT.

The CDR3 nucleotides are TGCAGTGCCACCGGACAGGGACAAGAGACCCAGTACTTC. Its translation is CSATGQGQETQYF. The V call is TRBV20-1, the J call TRBJ2-5, with 8 bases fitting TRBD1. Germline values: CDR1 DFQATT, CDR2 SNEGSKA (reference sequence). J gave up 2 bases and V 6 bases, and 5 bases lay outside the gene matches. The length of the CDR3 is 13 residues.